The clone carrying this TCR beta chain showed up many times. TCRdb reprocessed the RT-PCR reads with MiXCR, giving one entry per CDR3 protein. The table has more than 550,000 distinct CDR3 sequences, more than 13% seen once. The CDR3 has 13 amino acids. J was trimmed by 7 bases and V by 7 bases; bases with no gene match: 6. V gene TRBV12-3 or TRBV12-4 combines with J gene TRBJ1-5; TRBD1 matches 8 bases. This sequence originates from a female donor in good health, serving as a healthy control. Specimen: memory CD4+ T cells from blood. CDR3 coding DNA: TGTGCCAGCACCCCGGACAGGGCGCAGCCCCAGCATTTT. Translated, it gives CASTPDRAQPQHF.